This TCR beta chain was obtained from a study of regulatory T cells in long-lasting Graves disease. Germline CDR1 is SGHRS and CDR2 is YFSETQ. After removal of 6 bases from V and 6 bases from J, the junction contained 12 bases not matched to a gene. This CDR3 region has 16 residues. Regarding time point: newly diagnosed GD, antithyroid drugs for less than 3 months. The authors made the TCR library using RNA they extracted from PBMCs. Researchers made TCR beta libraries by using iRepertoire HTBI primers and running Arm-PCR on CDR3 regions. Via MiXCR, TCRdb re-called the multiplex PCR reads, giving one row per CDR3 protein. The repertoire holds hundreds of thousands of distinct CDR3 sequences, with around 15% as singletons. In addition, the sample was reused for a study of T cells in Graves' hyperthyroidism and ophthalmopathy.

The sequence was obtained from a man aged 40-49 years with Graves disease. This specimen consisted of peripheral blood mononuclear cells (PBMCs), obtained at new diagnosis, from a patient treated with antithyroid drugs. The genes are TRBV5-1 and TRBJ2-1, with 10 nucleotides matching TRBD2. CDR3 residues: CASTESGGAFANEQFF. The CDR3 DNA reads as TGCGCCAGCACGGAAAGCGGGGGGGCCTTTGCCAATGAGCAGTTCTTC.